Described below is a single TCR beta chain sequence and its context. No antigen is known for it. Per-nucleotide qualities are absent, and no much larger clonotype sits a single base away. The data originate from a study of cytomegalovirus exposure and HLA in healthy donors (dated by TCRdb to the late 2010s). For context, the study as a whole: An earlier analysis of fewer than 750 of the donors reported 276 Gb of sequence data and 100 million to 120 million unique TCR beta sequences obtained from around 180 million T cells. Donor age, sex, ethnicity and CMV serostatus were compiled alongside the repertoire data. High-throughput TCR immunosequencing, statistical association of individual TCRs with disease status, and machine learning were combined to predict cytomegalovirus infection status. The study aimed to test whether cataloging public T cell receptors could reveal signatures of past pathogen exposure. Rather than drawing on any new phenotypic data, the later analysis identified candidate immune exposures from TCR beta sequences and the way those sequences occurred across donors. In a later analysis, previously published TCR beta repertoires from 500 to 750 donors were re-analyzed and high-resolution HLA genotyping was added so that TCR occurrence patterns could be studied. Among roughly 400 genotyped donors of the cohort, an average of around 250,000 unique TCR beta nucleotide sequences was sequenced per donor, of which roughly 17% were non-productive. About 320 gigabases of sequencing data and tens of millions of unique TCR sequences were included in an early release covering around 600 HLA-typed donors. Every discovery cohort repertoire had been produced on one sequencing platform. An earlier analysis of some 500 of the donors applied high-throughput TCR beta sequencing to assess whether each TCR beta V gene segment acted as functional or pseudogenic. About five DR-DQ haplotypes were handled as single units for association and clustering, since linkage in the cohort was strong. Among the approximately 420 genotyped donors, around 81% belonged to the genetic ancestry cluster associated with self-reported Caucasian donors. In a later genetic analysis, genome-wide SNP genotypes for about three fifths of the 666 donors were used, and that subset was treated as a discovery cohort. Typing coverage varied by locus: about 629-630 donors for A, B, C, DRB1 and DQB1; more than 500 for DQA1; over 600 for DPA1; some 470 for DPB1. HLA typing covered class I and class II loci at four-digit resolution. A separate validation cohort of approximately 130 different subjects was used in addition to the 666-subject first cohort. The study used immunosequencing to profile the T cell repertoires of approximately 630 subjects and linked those repertoires to cytomegalovirus serostatus.

Study-wide findings and limitations: In a later analysis, TCR association rates were found to vary across HLA loci, with the most associated TCRs seen for DRB1 alleles and the fewest for HLA-C alleles. The presence/absence analyses assumed that sequencing depth was roughly uniform across donors, and that assumption may not be true. The sequencing pipeline was judged likely to have produced a cluster of highly shared sequence variants as a technical artifact. According to a later genetic analysis, donors in an Asian-associated ancestry cluster had fewer N-insertions in productive TCRs than the approximately 650-donor mean. The study gave a list of more than 150 TCR beta chains associated with cytomegalovirus. Linkage disequilibrium might explain the correlated functional status among segregating V segments, but an unknown experimental factor could not be excluded. The cohort was sequenced for TCR beta chains only, and without alpha or paired-chain data the features that could be detected were limited. In both the original and validation cohorts, the classifier was reported to diagnose cytomegalovirus status with high specificity and sensitivity. Because counts were too low, roughly 16 rarely observed V segments, including chromosome 9 orphons, were excluded from the earlier analysis of 587 of the donors. Because HLA typing was missing for some donors at each locus, association tests included only the typed subset. Compared with equally common non-associated chains, HLA-associated TCR beta chains in a later analysis were more clonally expanded and had lower generation probabilities. The authors suggested that the approach could potentially be generalized to other disease states and immunological phenotypes. In an earlier analysis of 587 of the donors, most TCR beta V segments appeared in productive rearrangements about 90% or about 30% of the time, broadly matching IMGT annotations. Specific HLA alleles were associated with 15,000 to 20,000 TCR beta sequences at a false discovery rate of 0.05 in a later analysis. Immune exposure information for the cohort was limited to CMV serostatus. Assigning TCR associations to individual alleles was difficult when HLA alleles, especially DR and DQ, strongly co-occurred. A later analysis reported that several top co-occurrence clusters appeared linked to parvovirus B19, influenza, CMV and Epstein-Barr virus. Because the 87-base-pair reads could not distinguish some IMGT-functional V segments, including TRBV6-2 and TRBV6-3, those segments were excluded. In a later analysis, most CMV-associated TCR beta chains were found to appear HLA-restricted, with HLA associations seemingly driven largely by CMV exposure. While some public TCRs were present in many individuals, most TCR sequences turned up only very rarely across donors. In vitro tests confirmed that three of the cytomegalovirus-associated TCR beta chains recognize cytomegalovirus antigens. A further reported finding was that TCR beta sequences accurately predicted the HLA-A and HLA-B alleles for most subjects in the first cohort. An association between a missense DCLRE1C variant and V-gene and J-gene trimming of TCR beta chains was found in a later genetic analysis and replicated in an independent cohort.

The germline V gene provides CDR1 SGHRS and CDR2 YFSETQ. The CDR3 runs 19 residues from the cysteine to the phenylalanine. Only the CDR3 DNA is retained, 57 bases long and in frame from the first base. V is cut by 3 bases and J by 0 bases, and the space between the germline ends is 21 bases. The cohort comprised around 700 healthy bone marrow donors. At the time of sampling, every cohort member was nominally healthy, though immune exposures that went unrecorded were likely present. The donor was CMV seropositive and was included in the group of 250 to 300 seropositive cohort members. Each donor provided a peripheral blood sample, and peripheral blood mononuclear cells were used for TCR beta sequencing. Genomic DNA was extracted from the blood cell samples with the Qiagen DNeasy Blood Extraction Kit. To prepare the library, the immunoSEQ multiplex PCR assay was applied. The multiplex PCR relied on a mix of 60 forward primers for TCR Vbeta segments and 13 reverse primers for TCR Jbeta segments. Amplification of the CDR3 region of rearranged TCR beta genes was performed with a multiplex PCR assay on genomic DNA. Amplified TCR beta libraries were sequenced as 87-base-pair reads on the Illumina HiSeq System. Processing in the source paper ran as follows. A later analysis counted about 76 million unique TCR beta chains across the 550 to 750 repertoires, and 9.5 million to 11 million of these chains were shared by at least two donors. Raw reads were error-corrected and collapsed into unique sequences by a nearest-neighbor algorithm in which closely related sequences were merged to remove PCR and sequencing errors. CDR3 sequences were aligned to IMGT reference sequences to assign V, D and J gene segments. For a sequence to be retained, at least a six-nucleotide match to both a V gene segment and a J gene segment was required. Rearrangements were classified as productive when the CDR3 lacked stop codons and remained in frame with V and J, and all other rearrangements were classified as non-productive. CDR3 was defined according to IMGT convention as the region running from the second conserved V-encoded cysteine to the conserved J-encoded phenylalanine. In an earlier analysis of some 550 of the donors, sequences lacking an unambiguous match to a single V gene segment were excluded. An earlier analysis of almost 600 of the donors classified V segments as functional when productive rearrangements were above 56.7% and as segregating when the standard deviation between donors was above 5%. A statistical classification framework was built to diagnose cytomegalovirus status from the catalog of TCR beta chain sequences. In a later analysis, TCR nucleotide sequences were compared against IMGT/GENE-DB human TR gene sequences so that V and J genes could be assigned. A later analysis assigned CDR3 sequences and most-parsimonious VDJ recombination scenarios with the TCRdist pipeline. In a later analysis, each TCR beta chain was defined by its CDR3 amino acid sequence together with its V-gene family, and reads lacking a unique V-gene family were excluded. In a later analysis, some 600 highly shared, low-generation-probability nucleotide sequences were removed to address suspected cross-contamination and a sequencing artifact. In a later analysis, a clonal expansion index for each public chain was calculated from normalized within-repertoire ranks of inferred template counts. In a later analysis, generation probabilities were computed with a VDJ recombination model fitted to out-of-frame rearrangements, and the resulting probabilities were checked against IGoR. Hypergeometric tests were used in a later analysis to score TCR-TCR, TCR-HLA and TCR-CMV co-occurrence, with a repertoire-size bias correction applied to the TCR pairs. False discovery rates were estimated in a later analysis by permuting HLA or CMV assignments 20 times. In a later analysis, co-occurring TCRs were grouped with DBSCAN, and TCRdist sequence similarity was added when clustering was performed within HLA-allele-positive subsets. For co-occurrence clustering, repertoires with fewer than 30,000 or more than 120,000 public chains were excluded, along with roughly 5 repertoires with anomalous nucleotide sharing. TCRdb took over this immuneACCESS table, retaining in-frame rearrangements with V and J assigned. Such tables are incomplete; in checked studies, under half of the missing clones stem from an unresolved V gene, and the remainder is unexplained. The DNA gave D and trimming, while V, J and clone size come from that table. The sample table shows approximately 130,000 clones, and about 71% are seen once. The ten largest make up more than 2.5% of the sample.

The sequenced material came from PBMCs. The chain uses TRBV5-1 and TRBJ2-2; a weak D assignment points to TRBD2 (7 bases agree). This clonotype was sampled from a woman between 55 and 75 years old in good health and CMV-seropositive. The CDR3 region has the sequence CASSSARGGGHANTGELFF. The nucleotide sequence is TGCGCCAGCAGCTCGGCTAGGGGAGGGGGGCATGCGAACACCGGGGAGCTGTTTTTT.